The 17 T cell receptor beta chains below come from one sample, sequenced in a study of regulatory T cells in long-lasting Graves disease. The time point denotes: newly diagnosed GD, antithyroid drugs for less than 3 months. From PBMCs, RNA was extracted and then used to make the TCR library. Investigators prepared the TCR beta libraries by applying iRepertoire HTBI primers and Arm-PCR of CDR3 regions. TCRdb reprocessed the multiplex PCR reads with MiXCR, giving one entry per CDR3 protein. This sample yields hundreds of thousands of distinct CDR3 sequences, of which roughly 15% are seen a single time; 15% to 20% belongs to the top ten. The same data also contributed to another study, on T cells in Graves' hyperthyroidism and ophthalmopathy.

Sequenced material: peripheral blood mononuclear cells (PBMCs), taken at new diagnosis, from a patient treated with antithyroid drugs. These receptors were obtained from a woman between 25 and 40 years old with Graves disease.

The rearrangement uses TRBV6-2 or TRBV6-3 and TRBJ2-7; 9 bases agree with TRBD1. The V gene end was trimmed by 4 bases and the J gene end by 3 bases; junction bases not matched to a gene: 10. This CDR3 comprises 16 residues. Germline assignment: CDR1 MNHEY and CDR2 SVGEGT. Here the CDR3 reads CASSLAIQGADYEQYF. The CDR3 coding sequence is TGTGCCAGCAGTTTAGCCATACAGGGGGCTGACTACGAGCAGTACTTC.

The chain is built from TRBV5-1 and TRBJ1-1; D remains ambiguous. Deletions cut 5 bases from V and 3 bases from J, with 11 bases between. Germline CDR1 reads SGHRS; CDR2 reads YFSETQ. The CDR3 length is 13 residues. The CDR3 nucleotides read TGCGCCAGCAGTGATTTTTTGGACACTGAAGCTTTCTTT. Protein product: CASSDFLDTEAFF.

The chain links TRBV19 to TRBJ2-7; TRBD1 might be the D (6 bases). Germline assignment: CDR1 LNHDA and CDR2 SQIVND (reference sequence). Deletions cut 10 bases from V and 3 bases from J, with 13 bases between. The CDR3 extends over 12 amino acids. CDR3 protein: CATEDRGYEQYF. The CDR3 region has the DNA TGTGCCACCGAGGACAGAGGCTACGAGCAGTACTTC.

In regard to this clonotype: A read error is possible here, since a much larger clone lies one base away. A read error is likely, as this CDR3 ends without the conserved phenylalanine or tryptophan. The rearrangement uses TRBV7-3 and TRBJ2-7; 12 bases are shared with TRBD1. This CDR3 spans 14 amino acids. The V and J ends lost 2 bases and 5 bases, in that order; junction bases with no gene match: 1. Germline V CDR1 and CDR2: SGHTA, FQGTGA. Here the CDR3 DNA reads TGTGCCAGCAGCTTAGGGGACAGGGGGCACGAGCAGTACTCC. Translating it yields CASSLGDRGHEQYS.

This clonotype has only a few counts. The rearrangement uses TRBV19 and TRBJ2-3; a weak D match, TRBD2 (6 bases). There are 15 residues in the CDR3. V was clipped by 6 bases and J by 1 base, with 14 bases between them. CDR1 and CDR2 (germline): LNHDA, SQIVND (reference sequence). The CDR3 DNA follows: TGTGCCAGTAGCCCCCTTTGGGGGGGCACAGATACGCAGTATTTT. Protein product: CASSPLWGGTDTQYF.

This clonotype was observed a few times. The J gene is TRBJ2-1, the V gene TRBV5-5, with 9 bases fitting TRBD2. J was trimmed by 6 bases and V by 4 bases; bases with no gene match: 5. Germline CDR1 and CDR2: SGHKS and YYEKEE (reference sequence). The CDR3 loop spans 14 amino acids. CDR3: CASSRGLARNEQFF. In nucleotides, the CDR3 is TGTGCCAGCAGCCGGGGACTAGCTCGCAATGAGCAGTTCTTC.

CDR3 amino acids: CSANRLAPFYEQYF. CDR3 sequence (DNA): TGCAGTGCTAACCGACTAGCCCCTTTTTACGAGCAGTACTTC. The chain uses TRBV20-1 and TRBJ2-7, with 7 bases identical to TRBD2. The CDR3 is made up of 14 amino acids. Unmatched junction bases numbered 10, after V lost 4 bases and J lost 4 bases. Germline V lookup: CDR1 DFQATT, CDR2 SNEGSKA (reference sequence).

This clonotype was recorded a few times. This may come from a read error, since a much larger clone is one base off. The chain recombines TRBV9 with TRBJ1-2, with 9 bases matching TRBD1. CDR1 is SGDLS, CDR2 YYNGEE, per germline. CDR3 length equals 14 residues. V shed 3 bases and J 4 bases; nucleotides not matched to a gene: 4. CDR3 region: CASSAGTGTYGYTF. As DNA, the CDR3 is TGTGCCAGCAGCGCCGGGACAGGGACCTATGGCTACACCTTC.

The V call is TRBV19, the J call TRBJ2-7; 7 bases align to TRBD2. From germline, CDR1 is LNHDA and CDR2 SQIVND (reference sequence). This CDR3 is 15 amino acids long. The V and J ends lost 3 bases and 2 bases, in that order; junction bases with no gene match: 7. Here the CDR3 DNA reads TGTGCCAGTAGTATCGCGGGGGTCGGGCCCTACGAGCAGTACTTC. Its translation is CASSIAGVGPYEQYF.

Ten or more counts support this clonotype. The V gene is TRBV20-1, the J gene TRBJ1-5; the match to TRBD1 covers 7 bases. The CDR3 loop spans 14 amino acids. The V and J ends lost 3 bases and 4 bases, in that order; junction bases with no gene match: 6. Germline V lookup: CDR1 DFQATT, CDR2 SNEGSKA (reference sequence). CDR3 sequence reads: CSARPGTENQPQHF. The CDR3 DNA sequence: TGCAGTGCTAGGCCCGGGACAGAAAATCAGCCCCAGCATTTT.

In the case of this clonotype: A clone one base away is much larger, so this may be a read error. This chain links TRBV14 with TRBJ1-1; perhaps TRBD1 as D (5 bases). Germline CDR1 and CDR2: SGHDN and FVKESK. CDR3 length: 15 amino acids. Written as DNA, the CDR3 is TGTGCCAGCAGCCAGACGACAGTAAGGAACACTGTAGCTTTCTTT. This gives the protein CASSQTTVRNTVAFF.

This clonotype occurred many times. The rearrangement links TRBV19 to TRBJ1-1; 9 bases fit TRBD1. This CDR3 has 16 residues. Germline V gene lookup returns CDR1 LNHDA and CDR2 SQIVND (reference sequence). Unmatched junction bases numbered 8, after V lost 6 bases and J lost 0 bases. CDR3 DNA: TGTGCCAGTAGGGACAGGGGCAAACCACTGAACACTGAAGCTTTCTTT. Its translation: CASRDRGKPLNTEAFF. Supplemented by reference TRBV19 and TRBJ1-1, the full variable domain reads DGGITQSPKYLFRKEGQNVTLSCEQNLNHDAMYWYRQDPGQGLRLIYYSQIVNDFQKGDIAEGYSVSREKKESFPLTVTSAQKNPTAFYLCASRDRGKPLNTEAFFGQGTRLTVV.

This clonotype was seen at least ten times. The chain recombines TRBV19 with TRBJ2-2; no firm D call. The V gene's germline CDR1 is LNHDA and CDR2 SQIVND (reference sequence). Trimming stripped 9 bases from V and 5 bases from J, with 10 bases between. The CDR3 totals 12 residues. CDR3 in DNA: TGTGCCAGCAGTTACCATACCGGGGAGCTGTTTTTT. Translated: CASSYHTGELFF.

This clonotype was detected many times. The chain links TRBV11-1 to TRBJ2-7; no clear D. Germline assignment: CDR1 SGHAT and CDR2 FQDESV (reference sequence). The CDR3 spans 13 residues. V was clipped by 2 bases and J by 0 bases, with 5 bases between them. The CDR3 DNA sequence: TGTGCCAGCAGCTTATGGGTCTCCTACGAGCAGTACTTC. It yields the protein CASSLWVSYEQYF.

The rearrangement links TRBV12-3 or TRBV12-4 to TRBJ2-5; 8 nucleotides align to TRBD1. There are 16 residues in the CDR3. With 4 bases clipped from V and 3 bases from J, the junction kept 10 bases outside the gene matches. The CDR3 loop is CASSSQPPDREETQYF. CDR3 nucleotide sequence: TGTGCCAGCAGTTCTCAACCCCCGGACAGGGAAGAGACCCAGTACTTC.

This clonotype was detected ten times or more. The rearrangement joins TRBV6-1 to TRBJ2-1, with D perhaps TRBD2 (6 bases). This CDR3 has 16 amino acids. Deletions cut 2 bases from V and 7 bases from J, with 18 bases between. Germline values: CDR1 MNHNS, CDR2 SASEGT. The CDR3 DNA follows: TGTGCCAGCAGTGAAACGAGGGCGGGAAGAGGTAATGAGCAGTTCTTC. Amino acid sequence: CASSETRAGRGNEQFF.

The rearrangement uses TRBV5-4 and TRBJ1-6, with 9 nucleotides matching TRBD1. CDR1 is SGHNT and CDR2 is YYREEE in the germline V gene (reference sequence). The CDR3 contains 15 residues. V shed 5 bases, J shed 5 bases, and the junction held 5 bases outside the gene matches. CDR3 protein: CASRAGQGNNSPLHF. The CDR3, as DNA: TGTGCCAGCAGGGCGGGACAGGGCAATAATTCACCCCTCCACTTT.